This T cell receptor (beta chain) was profiled in a study of blood T cell repertoires in COVID-19. The germline gives CDR1 MNHEY, CDR2 SVGAGI. V trimming: 6 bases; J trimming: 11 bases; junction bases outside the gene matches: 9. This CDR3 is 13 amino acids long. Produced via immunoSEQ multiplex PCR; TCRdb's table is partial and in-frame only. The sample has about 150,000 clones, approximately 86% seen once. This clone has just one count. The genes are TRBV6-5 and TRBJ2-3; TRBD2 agrees at 9 bases. Sequenced sample: peripheral blood. The sequence was obtained from a man aged 60 to 69 with COVID-19, enrolled during active disease. CDR3 nucleotide sequence: TGTGCCAGCAGCTCTACGCGGGAGGGCGGGCAGTATTTT. Translating it yields CASSSTREGGQYF.